One and the same sample provided the 10 T cell receptor beta chains below, sequenced in a study of T-cell reconstitution after alpha-beta-depleted transplantation in children. During its preparation, the TCRbeta library received unique molecular identifiers. TCRdb re-called the PCR reads with MiXCR, one entry per CDR3 protein. The sample carries under 850,000 distinct CDR3 sequences, roughly 14% recorded once. Sequences were derived from PBMCs, sampled before TCRalphabeta/CD19-depleted stem cell transplant. The receptor source for this set is a girl aged 2 to 9 with congenital amegakaryocytic thrombocytopenia, due to receive a stem cell transplant.

Worth noting for this clonotype: Just one base apart from a much larger clone, this may be a read error. The chain combines TRBV4-2 with TRBJ2-7; 13 bases align to TRBD2. Germline V gene sequence: CDR1 LGHNA, CDR2 YNFKEQ. This CDR3 has 18 amino acids. Here the CDR3 DNA reads TGTCCCAGCAGCCAAGATCTACTAGCGGGAGGGAGTTTGTACGAGCAGTACTTC. The encoded protein is CPSSQDLLAGGSLYEQYF.

This clonotype was recorded many times. The V and J genes are TRBV5-1 and TRBJ1-2; no clear D. Deletions cut 2 bases from V and 6 bases from J, with 17 bases between. Per the germline V gene, CDR1 is SGHRS and CDR2 is YFSETQ. The CDR3 has 15 residues. Written as DNA, the CDR3 is TGCGCCAGCAGCTTCCAGCCGACGGAAGTCCATGGCTACACCTTC. Protein product: CASSFQPTEVHGYTF.

The chain is built from TRBV6-6 and TRBJ2-3; 9 bases agree with TRBD2. The CDR3 sequence is 13 residues long. Losses at the gene ends were 8 bases for V and 6 bases for J; bases not matched to a gene: 6. Germline V gene sequence: CDR1 MNHNY, CDR2 SVGAGI (reference sequence). The CDR3 region has the DNA TGTGCCAGCGGTAGCGGGAGTCTGGATACGCAGTATTTT. As protein: CASGSGSLDTQYF.

This clonotype was observed once. This sequence may be a read error, since a much larger clone differs from it by one base. The chain employs TRBV6-6 and TRBJ2-1; D may be TRBD2 (6 bases). Germline lookup yields CDR1 MNHNY and CDR2 SVGAGI (reference sequence). The CDR3 spans 12 residues. This chain's CDR3 is CASSYSRDEQLF. CDR3 bases: TGTGCCAGCAGTTACTCGCGGGATGAGCAGCTCTTC.

The chain recombines TRBV4-2 with TRBJ2-1; D is unclear. The germline V gene encodes CDR1 LGHNA and CDR2 YNFKEQ. The CDR3 runs 16 residues. Between the trimmed V and J ends, which lost 3 bases and 0 bases, there was a span of 12 bases. The CDR3 sequence: CASSQATYSSYNEQFF. The CDR3 bases are TGTGCCAGCAGCCAGGCTACCTACAGCTCCTACAATGAGCAGTTCTTC.

This clonotype was detected a few times. This chain uses TRBV27 with TRBJ2-3, with a weak D call TRBD2 (6 bases). Trimming pared 4 bases from V and 3 bases from J, leaving 20 bases between. The CDR3 is made up of 17 amino acids. Germline V gene lookup returns CDR1 MNHEY and CDR2 SMNVEV (reference sequence). CDR3 in amino acids: CASSSWIGGPWTDTQYF. Written as DNA, the CDR3 is TGTGCCAGCAGTTCTTGGATAGGAGGGCCTTGGACAGATACGCAGTATTTT.

As to this clonotype: Possible read error: a much larger clone is one base away. The rearrangement joins TRBV12-3 or TRBV12-4 to TRBJ1-5; 9 positions agree with TRBD1. Losses at the gene ends were 9 bases for V and 6 bases for J; bases not matched to a gene: 9. The CDR3 consists of 14 residues. CDR3 amino acids: CARRGQGMSQPQHF. CDR3 bases: TGTGCCAGGAGAGGACAGGGGATGAGTCAGCCCCAGCATTTT.

The genes are TRBV7-9 and TRBJ1-2; possible D gene TRBD1, 5 bases. V was pared by 5 bases and J by 4 bases, with 14 bases between. In germline, CDR1 is SEHNR, CDR2 FQNEAQ (reference sequence). The CDR3 has 14 amino acids. CDR3 sequence reads: CASSGRGVGYGYTF. CDR3 in DNA: TGTGCCAGCAGCGGACGAGGGGTGGGCTATGGCTACACCTTC.

The V call is TRBV20-1, the J call TRBJ2-1; 11 positions agree with TRBD2. The V gene's germline CDR1 is DFQATT and CDR2 SNEGSKA (reference sequence). The CDR3 extends over 19 amino acids. V trimming: 1 base; J trimming: 1 base; junction bases outside the gene matches: 12. CDR3 residues: CSARGFGLAGGSSYNEQFF. The CDR3 DNA is TGCAGTGCTAGAGGTTTTGGGCTAGCGGGAGGTAGTTCCTACAATGAGCAGTTCTTC.

The V and J genes are TRBV5-1 and TRBJ1-1, with D possibly being TRBD1 (5 bases). Germline assignment: CDR1 SGHRS and CDR2 YFSETQ. V was shortened by 4 bases and J by 3 bases, with 13 bases between the two germline ends. The CDR3 has 14 residues. The CDR3 reads CASSKSGAYTEAFF. CDR3 DNA sequence: TGCGCCAGCAGCAAAAGCGGGGCCTACACTGAAGCTTTCTTT.